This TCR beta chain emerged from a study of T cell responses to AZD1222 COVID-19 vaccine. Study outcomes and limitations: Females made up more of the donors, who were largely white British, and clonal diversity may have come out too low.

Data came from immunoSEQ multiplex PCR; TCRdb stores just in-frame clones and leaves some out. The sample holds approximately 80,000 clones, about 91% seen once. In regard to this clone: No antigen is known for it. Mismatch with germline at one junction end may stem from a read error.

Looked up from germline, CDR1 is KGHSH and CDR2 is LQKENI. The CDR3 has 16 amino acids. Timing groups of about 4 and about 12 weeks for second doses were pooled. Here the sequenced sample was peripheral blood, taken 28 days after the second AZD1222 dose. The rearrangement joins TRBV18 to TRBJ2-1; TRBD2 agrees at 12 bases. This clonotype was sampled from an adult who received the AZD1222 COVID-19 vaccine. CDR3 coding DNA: TGTGCCAGCTCTCCACTAGCGGGAGGCCGGTACAATGAGCAGTTCTTC. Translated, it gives CASSPLAGGRYNEQFF.